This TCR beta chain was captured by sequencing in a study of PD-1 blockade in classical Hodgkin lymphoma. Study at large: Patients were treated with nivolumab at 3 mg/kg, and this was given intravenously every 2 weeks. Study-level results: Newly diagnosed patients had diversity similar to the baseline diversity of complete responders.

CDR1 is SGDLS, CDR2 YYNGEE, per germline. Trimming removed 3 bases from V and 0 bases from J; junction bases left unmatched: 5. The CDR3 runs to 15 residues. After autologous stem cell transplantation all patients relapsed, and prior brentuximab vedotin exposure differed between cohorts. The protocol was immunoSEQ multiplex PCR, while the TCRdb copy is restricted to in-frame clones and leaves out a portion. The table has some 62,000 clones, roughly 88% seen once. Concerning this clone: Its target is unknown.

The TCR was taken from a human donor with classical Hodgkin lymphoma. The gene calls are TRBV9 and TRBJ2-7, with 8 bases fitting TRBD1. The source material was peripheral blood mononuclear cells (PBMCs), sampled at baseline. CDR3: CASSGGQGRSYEQYF. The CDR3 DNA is TGTGCCAGCAGCGGAGGACAGGGACGCTCCTACGAGCAGTACTTC.